This entry features one T cell receptor beta chain sequence. The CDR3 totals 16 residues. V shed 1 base and J 1 base; nucleotides not matched to a gene: 5. Germline CDR1 SGHTA, CDR2 FQGNSA. This sample is drawn from a study of blood T cells in healthy people across ages. PCR was performed a second time for roughly 6 to 12 cycles using a sample-barcoded 5' primer and a J-beta primer mix. TCRdb redid the calling of the 5' RACE reads with MiXCR, one entry per CDR3 protein. The sample holds 1.5 million to 2 million distinct CDR3 sequences; about 49% are singletons and the top ten take about 2.1%. The sequencing input was blood. The sequence derives from a woman aged 40 to 50 in good health. The rearrangement joins TRBV7-2 to TRBJ2-5; the match to TRBD1 covers 8 bases. This chain's CDR3 is CASSLVAGQAQETQYF. The CDR3 bases are TGTGCCAGCAGCTTAGTCGCGGGACAGGCCCAAGAGACCCAGTACTTC. Supplemented by reference TRBV7-2 and TRBJ2-5, the full variable domain reads GAGVSQSPSNKVTEKGKDVELRCDPISGHTALYWYRQSLGQGLEFLIYFQGNSAPDKSGLPSDRFSAERTGGSVSTLTIQRTQQEDSAVYLCASSLVAGQAQETQYFGPGTRLLVL.